This T cell receptor beta chain was recovered during a study of blood T cell repertoires in COVID-19. Looking at the study overall: Some COVID-19 samples were acute and others convalescent; all came from the United States, Italy and Spain. Nucleic acid was either cDNA or gDNA, and it came from T cells, B-cell-depleted T cells, or PBMCs.

In the source study's methods: Amplified reference gene primers provided the basis for estimating nucleated cell counts. Profiling relied on immunoSEQ multiplex PCR, and the TCRdb table lists in-frame clones only, not all of them. V and J calls and clone size are those listed in that table; D and trimming were worked out from the DNA. The sample includes a few hundred thousand clones, roughly 84% of them seen just once. Germline-derived CDR1 and CDR2 are MDHEN and SYDVKM. The length of the CDR3 is 13 residues. The V and J ends lost 6 bases and 8 bases respectively, with 14 bases between them. Seattle cases were enrolled at active infection and followed longitudinally.

The receptor was derived from an older person with COVID-19, enrolled during active disease. This chain links TRBV28 with TRBJ2-1; tentative D call: TRBD2 (6 bases). The sequencing input was peripheral blood. The chain's CDR3 is CASRRDSPHEQFF. In DNA form, the CDR3 reads TGTGCCAGCAGGCGGGATAGTCCGCATGAGCAGTTCTTC.